This T cell receptor (beta chain) was found in a study of T cell changes during pregnancy in multiple sclerosis. Profiling relied on immunoSEQ multiplex PCR, and the TCRdb table lists in-frame clones only, not all of them. The repertoire holds about 89,000 clones, just under 95% seen once, with more than 0.8% in the top ten. V shed 1 base, J shed 8 bases, and the junction held 12 bases outside the gene matches. This CDR3 region has 17 residues. Germline V gives CDR1 MGHRA, CDR2 YSYEKL. Here the sequenced sample was peripheral blood, taken in the third trimester of pregnancy. J is TRBJ2-1 and V is TRBV4-1, with 9 bases matching TRBD1. This receptor was obtained from a female donor with multiple sclerosis, enrolled in a pregnancy study. In nucleotides, the CDR3 is TGCGCCAGCAGCCAAGTGGCCAGGGACAGGGAAGGAGATGAGCAGTTCTTC. It is translated as CASSQVARDREGDEQFF.